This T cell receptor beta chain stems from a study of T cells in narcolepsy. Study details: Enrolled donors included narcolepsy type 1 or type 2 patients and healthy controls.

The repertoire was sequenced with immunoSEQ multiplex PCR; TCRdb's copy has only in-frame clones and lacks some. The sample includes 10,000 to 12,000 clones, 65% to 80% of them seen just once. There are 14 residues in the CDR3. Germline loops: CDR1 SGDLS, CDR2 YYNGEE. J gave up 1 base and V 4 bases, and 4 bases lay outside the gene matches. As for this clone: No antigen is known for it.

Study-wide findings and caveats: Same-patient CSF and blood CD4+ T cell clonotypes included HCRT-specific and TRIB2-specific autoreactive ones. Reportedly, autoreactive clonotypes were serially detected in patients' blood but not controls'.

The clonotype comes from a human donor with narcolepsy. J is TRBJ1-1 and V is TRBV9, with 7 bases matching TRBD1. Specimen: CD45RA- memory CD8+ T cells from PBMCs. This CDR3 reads CASSTGQENTEAFF. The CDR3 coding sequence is TGTGCCAGCAGCACCGGACAGGAGAACACTGAAGCTTTCTTT.